This T cell receptor (beta chain) was obtained from a study of shared clonotypes between healthy human individuals. Study information: CD4 naive and memory got three plates each, CD8 naive two, CD8 memory one.

Germline CDR1 SGHVS, CDR2 FQNEAQ. This CDR3 spans 13 amino acids. V was clipped by 1 base and J by 7 bases, with 8 bases between them. The donors, all of them Caucasian adults, lived in Nashville, Tennessee. As to this clone: The antigen remains unidentified.

Method: immunoSEQ multiplex PCR; TCRdb's copy keeps in-frame clones and lacks some. The sample has some 2.4 million clones; approximately 93% are singletons. Study-wide results and limits: Non-shared clonotypes were found to have lower generation probabilities than the clonotypes that were shared by all four of the sorted-subset donors. Generally, naive subsets (rather than memory subsets) showed larger estimated richness.

This receptor was taken from a man in his late teens or twenties in good health. Some clones in this sample may be carry-over from other donors' samples. The gene calls are TRBV7-8 and TRBJ1-5, with D unresolved. The sequenced sample was naive CD4+ T cells from PBMCs. The subset here: CD45RA+ positively selected. This CDR3 reads CASSLEPPQPQHF. Here the CDR3 DNA reads TGTGCCAGCAGCTTAGAACCCCCACAGCCCCAGCATTTT.